This T cell receptor (beta chain) appears in the sequencing data of a study of blood T cell repertoires in COVID-19. Study details: Samples representing acute and convalescent COVID-19 were sourced from the United States, Italy and Spain. Sample material is recorded as cDNA or gDNA derived from T cells, B-cell-depleted T cells, or PBMCs.

V dropped 0 bases and J dropped 4; count of bases not matched to a gene: 6. This CDR3 spans 16 amino acids. Germline V gives CDR1 SGHNT, CDR2 YYREEE (reference sequence). Source study methods: Amplified reference gene primers provided the basis for estimating nucleated cell counts. Profiled with immunoSEQ multiplex PCR; TCRdb holds only in-frame clones, not every one. V and J calls and clone size are copied from that table; D and trimming were computed from the DNA. The sample holds roughly 670,000 clones, 85% to 90% seen once. The chain links TRBV5-4 to TRBJ1-2, with 10 bases aligning to TRBD1. Sequencing was carried out using peripheral blood. The sequence came from a young woman with acute or convalescent COVID-19. For the CDR3, the DNA is TGTGCCAGCAGCTTGGAGGACAGGGGGGGGTCCTATGGCTACACCTTC. Its protein product is CASSLEDRGGSYGYTF.